What follows describes a single TCR beta chain. The CDR3 is made up of 15 amino acids. J gave up 3 bases and V 5 bases, and 8 bases lay outside the gene matches. Looked up from germline, CDR1 is SGHVS and CDR2 is FQNEAQ. The record originates from a study of blood T cell repertoires in COVID-19. On the study more broadly: COVID-19 samples collected from the United States, Italy and Spain covered acute and convalescent phases. T cells, B-cell-depleted T cells, or PBMCs provided the cDNA or gDNA that served as material.

Per the study methods: Quantification of nucleated cells was approximated via reference gene primer amplification. Profiling relied on immunoSEQ multiplex PCR, and the TCRdb table lists in-frame clones only, not all of them. That table furnishes V, J and clone size, whereas the DNA furnished D and trimming. The sample records about 140,000 clones, roughly 76% being singletons. J is TRBJ2-7 and V is TRBV7-8; 9 nucleotides line up with TRBD2. This receptor was taken from a woman aged 50 to 60 with active or convalescent COVID-19. Input material: peripheral blood. CDR3 in DNA: TGTGCCAGCAGCCAACTAGCGGGTCTGAACTACGAGCAGTACTTC. Its protein product is CASSQLAGLNYEQYF.